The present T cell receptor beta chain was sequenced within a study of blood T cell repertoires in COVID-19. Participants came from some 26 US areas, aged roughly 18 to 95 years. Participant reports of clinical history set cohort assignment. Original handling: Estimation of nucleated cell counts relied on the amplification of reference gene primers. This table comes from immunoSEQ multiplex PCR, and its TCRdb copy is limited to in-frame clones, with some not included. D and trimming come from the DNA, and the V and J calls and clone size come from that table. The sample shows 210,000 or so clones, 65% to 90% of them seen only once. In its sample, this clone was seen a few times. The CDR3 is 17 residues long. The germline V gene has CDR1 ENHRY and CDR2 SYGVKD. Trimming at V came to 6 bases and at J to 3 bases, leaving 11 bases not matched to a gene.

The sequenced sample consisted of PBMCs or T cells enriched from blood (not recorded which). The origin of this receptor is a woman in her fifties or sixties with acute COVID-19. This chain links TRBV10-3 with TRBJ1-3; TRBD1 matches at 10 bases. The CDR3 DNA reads TGTGCCATCAGCGCAAAGGGACAGGGGTCCGGTGGAAACACCATATATTTT. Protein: CAISAKGQGSGGNTIYF.